A selection of T cell receptor beta chains follows, all from one sample in a study of blood T cell repertoires in COVID-19. Sequencing was performed with immunoSEQ multiplex PCR; in TCRdb, only in-frame clones are kept and a portion is missing. Of around 160,000 clones listed, about 81% were seen once; the top ten hold 9.5% to 13%. Sequenced sample: peripheral blood. These receptors all come from a human donor in a cohort sampled during active COVID-19. Both conserved end residues are part of each CDR3. A D gene is named only where the DNA matches it firmly. Size values are once, few and many counts, or a class for expanded clones, and some rows have none.

V,J,D,size,DNA,CDR3
TRBV28,TRBJ2-3,.,few,TGTGCCAGCAGTTTTACAGGGCCCACAGATACGCAGTATTTT,CASSFTGPTDTQYF
TRBV6-1,TRBJ1-2,TRBD1,.,TGTGCCAGCAGTGAAGTAGTCAGGGGGCTCAGTGGCTACACCTTC,CASSEVVRGLSGYTF
TRBV19,TRBJ1-1,TRBD1,.,TGTGCCAGTAGTATATTAGACAGGGTAGGGACTGAAGCTTTCTTT,CASSILDRVGTEAFF
TRBV5-5,TRBJ2-2,TRBD1,many,TGTGCCAGCAGCCCAGGGACAGGGGGAGTGGGGGAGCTGTTTTTT,CASSPGTGGVGELFF
TRBV7-2,TRBJ1-2,TRBD1,.,TGTGCCAGCAGCCCCGGACAGGGTATAGGCTACACCTTC,CASSPGQGIGYTF
TRBV10-3,TRBJ2-1,TRBD2,.,TGTGCCGCCCGGACAGGTGCTAGCGGGAGCGGTGAGCAGTTCTTC,CAARTGASGSGEQFF
TRBV9,TRBJ1-5,.,.,TGTGCCAGCCCCGACCCGCGGGTTAGCAATCAGCCCCAGCATTTT,CASPDPRVSNQPQHF
TRBV2,TRBJ1-5,.,.,TGTGCCAGCAGGGCATCCAATCAGCCCCAGCATTTT,CASRASNQPQHF
TRBV30,TRBJ1-1,.,.,TGTGCCTGGAGTCAGGGGAACATGAACACTGAAGCTTTCTTT,CAWSQGNMNTEAFF
TRBV24-1,TRBJ2-1,.,.,TGTGCCACCAGTCCAGGAGGCTTTGTCAACAATGAGCAGTTCTTC,CATSPGGFVNNEQFF
TRBV5-1,TRBJ2-7,.,.,TGCGCCAGCAGCTTGTTGGCCCACGAGCAGTACTTC,CASSLLAHEQYF
TRBV27,TRBJ2-5,TRBD2,.,TGTGCCAGCACCTCTCTTCGGACTAGCGGGGGGCAGCAAGAGACCCAGTACTTC,CASTSLRTSGGQQETQYF
TRBV13,TRBJ1-6,.,.,TGTGCCAGCAGCTTAGGTTCTGAACAGCTTAATTCACCCCTCCACTTT,CASSLGSEQLNSPLHF
TRBV14,TRBJ1-3,.,.,TGTGCCAGCAGCCCAGACGGTCTCTCTGGAAACACCATATATTTT,CASSPDGLSGNTIYF
TRBV4-3,TRBJ2-2,TRBD1,once,TGCGCCAGCAGCCAGAGAGACAGGGGGAAGAACACCGGGGAGCTGTTTTTT,CASSQRDRGKNTGELFF
TRBV5-4,TRBJ1-2,.,once,TGTGCCAGCAGCTTGCGGGGGATTAACTATGGCTACACCTTC,CASSLRGINYGYTF
TRBV15,TRBJ2-2,.,.,TGTGCCACCAAACAGCAGACCGGGGAGCTGTTTTTT,CATKQQTGELFF
TRBV12-5,TRBJ1-6,.,.,TGTGCTAGTGGTTCCGGACAAGATAATTCACCCCTCCACTTT,CASGSGQDNSPLHF
TRBV3-1/TRBV3-2,TRBJ2-3,.,.,TGTGCCAGCAGCCAAGATTCCAGGGCTTCTACGCAGTATTTT,CASSQDSRASTQYF
TRBV11-2,TRBJ2-7,.,once,TGTGCCAGCAGCTTCACCAACGGGGGTTCGGAGCAGTACTTC,CASSFTNGGSEQYF
TRBV7-2,TRBJ1-2,.,.,TGTGCCAGCAGCTTAGATCTCTGGGACAACTTAGATGGCTACACCTTC,CASSLDLWDNLDGYTF
TRBV9,TRBJ2-5,TRBD2,.,TGTGCCAGCAGCGTAGCGGCTAGCGGGGGGCAAGAGACCCAGTACTTC,CASSVAASGGQETQYF
TRBV2,TRBJ2-1,.,once,TGTGCCAGCAGTGAATGGGCAACATACAATGAGCAGTTCTTC,CASSEWATYNEQFF
TRBV7-2,TRBJ2-7,TRBD2,.,TGTGCCAGCAGCCAAAGCGGGGGGCAGCCCTACGAGCAGTACTTC,CASSQSGGQPYEQYF
TRBV5-1,TRBJ2-1,.,.,TGCGCCAGCAGTCGCGGACCCAGCGGGTCGAATGAGCAGTTCTTC,CASSRGPSGSNEQFF
TRBV3-1/TRBV3-2,TRBJ1-1,.,few,TGTGCCAGCAGCCTCGACAGGACCAACACTGAAGCTTTCTTT,CASSLDRTNTEAFF
TRBV6-5,TRBJ1-3,.,few,TGTGCCAGCAGTCCCGGACACGGTCCGGGAAACACCATATATTTT,CASSPGHGPGNTIYF